The 22 T cell receptor beta chains listed next were all sequenced from one sample in a study of CD8 T cells in Susac syndrome. cDNA came from approximately 0.5 to 1 ug RNA primed by random hexamers. In TCRdb, the immunoSEQ multiplex PCR reads were re-called with MiXCR into one record per CDR3 protein. The sample holds 150,000 to 160,000 distinct CDR3 sequences; approximately 95% are singletons and the top ten take 0.15% to 0.2%. The specimen was CD4+ T cells from PBMCs. These receptors were collected from a human donor with Susac syndrome.

V gene TRBV20-1 combines with J gene TRBJ2-5; 12 positions match TRBD2. Trimming at V came to 0 bases and at J to 5 bases, leaving 7 bases not matched to a gene. Germline V gene data show CDR1 as DFQATT and CDR2 as SNEGSKA (reference sequence). CDR3 length: 16 residues. This CDR3 is CSARDPSGGAGETQYF. The CDR3 DNA reads TGCAGTGCTAGAGATCCTAGCGGGGGGGCAGGCGAGACCCAGTACTTC.

V gene TRBV4-1 combines with J gene TRBJ2-7; D perhaps matches TRBD2 (6 bases). V was trimmed by 4 bases and J by 0 bases, leaving 13 bases between them. The CDR3 runs 15 residues. Germline V lookup: CDR1 MGHRA, CDR2 YSYEKL. CDR3 residues: CASSLGGSGSYEQYF. In DNA form, the CDR3 reads TGCGCCAGCAGCCTCGGGGGTAGCGGCTCCTACGAGCAGTACTTC.

The chain couples TRBV12-3 or TRBV12-4 to TRBJ2-7; D remains unclear. Trimming pared 2 bases from V and 9 bases from J, leaving 17 bases between. This CDR3 has 14 residues. CDR3 coding DNA: TGTGCCAGCAGTTTATTGTCAGGCCTTGGGTCGCAGTACTTC. Amino acids: CASSLLSGLGSQYF.

J is TRBJ2-7 and V is TRBV20-1; D is uncertain. Trimming cost V 1 base and J 0 bases, with 10 bases left between them. Per germline, CDR1 DFQATT and CDR2 SNEGSKA (reference sequence). This CDR3 is built from 14 residues. The CDR3 protein is CSARAERSSYEQYF. The CDR3 DNA sequence: TGCAGTGCTAGAGCGGAACGTTCCTCCTACGAGCAGTACTTC.

The chain has TRBV6-5 and TRBJ2-7, with TRBD2 matching 15 bases. This CDR3 comprises 13 residues. Germline V gene sequence: CDR1 MNHEY, CDR2 SVGAGI. Trimming took 7 bases from V and 8 from J; bases not matched to a gene: 3. Written as DNA, the CDR3 is TGTGCCAGCACCGGGACTAGCGGGGGGAAGCAGTACTTC. Translation: CASTGTSGGKQYF.

The chain has TRBV4-2 and TRBJ1-2; D ambiguous. Trimming took 10 bases from V and 11 from J, leaving 17 bases between them. Germline CDR1 is LGHNA and CDR2 is YNFKEQ. This CDR3 contains 11 residues. The CDR3 DNA sequence: TGTGCCACCCTGGACGGGATTGGGTACACCTTC. Translating it yields CATLDGIGYTF.

The gene calls are TRBV12-3 or TRBV12-4 and TRBJ1-2; D perhaps matches TRBD1 (5 bases). The length of the CDR3 is 13 residues. V gave up 6 bases and J gave up 2 bases, with 10 bases separating them. The CDR3 region is CASRKGRNYGYTF. CDR3 sequence (DNA): TGTGCCAGCAGAAAGGGGAGAAACTATGGCTACACCTTC.

The gene calls are TRBV18 and TRBJ2-7; the D is unclear. The V gene lost 3 bases and the J gene lost 6 bases, with 12 bases spanning the gap. The CDR3 length is 13 residues. CDR1 and CDR2 (germline): KGHSH, LQKENI. The CDR3 here is CASSPARWGEQYF. CDR3 coding DNA: TGTGCCAGCTCACCGGCCAGGTGGGGCGAGCAGTACTTC.

This clonotype turned up a few times. V is TRBV4-1 and J is TRBJ2-5; no clear D gene. The CDR3 runs 14 residues. With 0 bases removed from V and 1 base from J, the gap between germline ends came to 6 bases. CDR1 and CDR2 from the germline V gene are MGHRA and YSYEKL. The CDR3 region is CASSQEGRQETQYF. CDR3 sequence (DNA): TGCGCCAGCAGCCAAGAGGGCCGCCAAGAGACCCAGTACTTC.

The gene calls are TRBV9 and TRBJ2-7; either TRBD1 or TRBD2 may fit D (6 bases each). CDR1 is SGDLS and CDR2 is YYNGEE in the germline V gene. V was pared by 4 bases and J by 0 bases, with 14 bases between. The CDR3 is made up of 15 amino acids. The CDR3 nucleotides read TGTGCCAGCAGCCTGAGGGGGGACTCCTCCTACGAGCAGTACTTC. Amino acids: CASSLRGDSSYEQYF.

The genes are TRBV24-1 and TRBJ2-7; D not resolved. This CDR3 spans 14 amino acids. V shed 5 bases and J shed 2 bases, with 12 bases lying between them. CDR1 is KGHDR and CDR2 is SFDVKD in the germline V gene. The CDR3 loop is CATSGGVPPYEQYF. CDR3 coding DNA: TGTGCCACCAGTGGAGGCGTTCCGCCCTACGAGCAGTACTTC.

V is TRBV3-1 and J is TRBJ2-7, with 7 positions matching TRBD1. The J segment lost 3 bases and the V segment lost 3 bases, leaving 2 bases of the junction unmatched. This CDR3 is built from 13 residues. The germline CDR1 and CDR2 sequences are LGHDT and YNNKEL (reference sequence). CDR3 in amino acids: CASSQDRNYEQYF. The CDR3 DNA follows: TGTGCCAGCAGCCAGGACAGGAACTACGAGCAGTACTTC.

The J gene is TRBJ1-2, the V gene TRBV12-3 or TRBV12-4; a possible D gene is TRBD1 (5 bases). Trimming shortened V by 7 bases and J by 7 bases, and 13 bases separated the two germline ends. The CDR3 loop spans 12 amino acids. CDR3: CASTLGGGGYTF. The CDR3 DNA sequence: TGTGCCAGCACCCTGGGGGGAGGTGGCTACACCTTC.

The chain employs TRBV5-1 and TRBJ2-7; tentatively, D is TRBD2 (6 bases). The V end lost 0 bases, the J end lost 3 bases, and 16 bases lay between the germline ends. The CDR3 spans 16 residues. Per the germline V gene, CDR1 is SGHRS and CDR2 is YFSETQ. The CDR3 coding sequence is TGCGCCAGCAGCTTGGCCGGCGGTGGGGGGAACTACGAGCAGTACTTC. Amino acids: CASSLAGGGGNYEQYF.

The chain combines TRBV27 with TRBJ2-7; D gene uncertain. There are 13 residues in the CDR3. Trimming took 5 bases from V and 2 from J, leaving 10 bases between them. Germline values: CDR1 MNHEY, CDR2 SMNVEV (reference sequence). In DNA form, the CDR3 reads TGTGCCAGCAGTGCCTCGGTTACCTACGAGCAGTACTTC. This encodes CASSASVTYEQYF.

This chain connects TRBV5-1 to TRBJ2-1; 8 nucleotides agree with TRBD1. Germline values: CDR1 SGHRS, CDR2 YFSETQ. The CDR3 runs to 14 residues. J gave up 5 bases and V 2 bases, and 3 bases lay outside the gene matches. The CDR3 bases are TGCGCCAGCAGCTTCAGGGACAGGAACAATGAGCAGTTCTTC. It translates to CASSFRDRNNEQFF.

This chain connects TRBV28 to TRBJ2-3; the D gene could be TRBD1 or TRBD2 (5 bases each). The V gene lost 4 bases and the J gene lost 0 bases, with 11 bases spanning the gap. The CDR3 length is 15 residues. Per the germline V gene, CDR1 is MDHEN and CDR2 is SYDVKM. Here the CDR3 reads CASSSSGASTDTQYF. The DNA of the CDR3 is TGTGCCAGCAGTTCCTCCGGGGCGAGCACAGATACGCAGTATTTT.

This chain connects TRBV5-6 to TRBJ2-5, with D uncertain. The CDR3 sequence is 16 residues long. V lost 4 bases to trimming and J lost 3 bases, with 19 bases between them. Germline CDR1 SGHDT, CDR2 YYEEEE. Here the CDR3 reads CASSRTGHLRKETQYF. The CDR3 DNA is TGTGCCAGCAGCCGGACCGGCCATTTAAGGAAAGAGACCCAGTACTTC.

This clonotype was seen only once. Relative to the germline gene, one junction end is altered; a read error may explain this. This rearrangement joins TRBV7-2 to TRBJ2-1, with D tentatively TRBD2 (6 bases). This CDR3 comprises 13 residues. Per the germline V gene, CDR1 is SGHTA and CDR2 is FQGNSA. CDR3 sequence reads: CASSLELAGAVHF. CDR3 DNA: TGTGCCAGCAGCTTAGAACTAGCCGGGGCAGTTCACTTC.

This sequence joins TRBV9 and TRBJ2-7; maybe TRBD2 (6 bases). CDR3 length: 14 residues. Germline V gene data show CDR1 as SGDLS and CDR2 as YYNGEE. With 0 bases removed from V and 4 bases from J, the gap between germline ends came to 11 bases. The CDR3 DNA follows: TGTGCCAGCAGCGTAGGCGGGGCCCAATACGAGCAGTACTTC. This translates into CASSVGGAQYEQYF. Based on the CDR3 plus reference TRBV9 and TRBJ2-7, the full variable domain is DSGVTQTPKHLITATGQRVTLRCSPRSGDLSVYWYQQSLDQGLQFLIQYYNGEERAKGNILERFSAQQFPDLHSELNLSSLELGDSALYFCASSVGGAQYEQYFGPGTRLTVT.

The chain employs TRBV7-9 and TRBJ2-5, with 8 bases lining up with TRBD2. Germline V gives CDR1 SEHNR, CDR2 FQNEAQ (reference sequence). V lost 2 bases, J lost 5 bases, and 10 bases stayed unmatched. The CDR3 loop spans 16 amino acids. The DNA for the CDR3 is TGTGCCAGCAGCTTAACCGGTAGCGGGGCCTCGGAGACCCAGTACTTC. Its translation: CASSLTGSGASETQYF. The full variable domain, in which reference TRBV7-9 and TRBJ2-5 provide the parts outside the CDR3, is DTGVSQNPRHKITKRGQNVTFRCDPISEHNRLYWYRQTLGQGPEFLTYFQNEAQLEKSRLLSDRFSAERPKGSFSTLEIQRTEQGDSAMYLCASSLTGSGASETQYFGPGTRLLVL.

This chain links TRBV11-2 with TRBJ2-5, with D maybe TRBD2 (6 bases). Germline-derived CDR1 and CDR2 are SGHAT and FQNNGV. The ends were cut back, 0 bases at V and 3 bases at J, with 14 bases in the middle. This CDR3 has 16 amino acids. CDR3 nucleotides: TGTGCCAGCAGCTTAGATCGGGGAGGCCCAAAAGAGACCCAGTACTTC. Translated, it gives CASSLDRGGPKETQYF.